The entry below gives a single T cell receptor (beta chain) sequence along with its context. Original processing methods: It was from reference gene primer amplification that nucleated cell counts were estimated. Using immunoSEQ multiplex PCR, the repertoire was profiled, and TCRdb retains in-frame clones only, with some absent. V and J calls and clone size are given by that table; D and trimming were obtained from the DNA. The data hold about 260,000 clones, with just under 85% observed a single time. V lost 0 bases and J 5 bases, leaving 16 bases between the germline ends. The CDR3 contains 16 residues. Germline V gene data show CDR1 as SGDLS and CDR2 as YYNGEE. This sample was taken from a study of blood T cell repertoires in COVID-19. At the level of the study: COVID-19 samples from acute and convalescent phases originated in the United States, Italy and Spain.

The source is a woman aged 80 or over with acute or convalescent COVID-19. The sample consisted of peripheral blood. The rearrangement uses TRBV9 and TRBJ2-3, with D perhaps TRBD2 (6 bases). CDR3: CASSVAPGTLEDTQYF. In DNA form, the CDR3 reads TGTGCCAGCAGCGTAGCCCCCGGGACTCTGGAAGATACGCAGTATTTT.